Reported below is one T cell receptor beta chain. Its antigen has not been determined. No per-base quality is available; no much larger clone lies one base away. These data originate in a study of blood T cell repertoires in COVID-19 (dated by TCRdb to the early 2020s). Regarding the complete study: Collaborator samples came from the United States, Italy and Spain and covered acute and convalescent phases of COVID-19. The prospective study material was composed of cDNA or gDNA derived from T cells, B-cell-depleted T cells, or PBMCs. Deeply sampled blood TCRbeta repertoires from subjects exposed to, actively infected with, or recovered from COVID-19 were included in the dataset. A freely available public database, intended as a resource for researchers studying the immune response to SARS-CoV-2, is where the repertoires were released. The samples were drawn from the first 160 participants of the ongoing ImmuneRACE study and from more than 1,000 subjects provided by 6 global collaborators. Sample metadata almost always included a de-identified subject ID, COVID-19 status, age in years and sex. Where available, HLA class I and class II types were obtained from metadata supplied by the sample provider rather than from assay-based typing. Overall study outcomes, separate from this receptor: Clinical and demographic metadata were provided uncurated, with the amount varying by source and participant.

TCRbeta CDR3 regions were amplified from genomic DNA by means of the immunoSEQ Assay, a bias-controlled multiplex PCR. As for the original processing: The number of nucleated cells in each sample was estimated from the amplification of reference gene primers within the assay. To quantify the absolute abundance of each unique TCRbeta CDR3 rearrangement, sequence reads were collapsed and filtered. Productive Simpson clonality was computed per sample as the square root of Simpson's diversity index over productive rearrangements. The source is immuneACCESS, and TCRdb retained only in-frame sequences with V and J called. Part of the clones is not carried over; for the studies checked, unresolved V genes explain less than half of this, and the remainder is unexplained. The V and J calls and clone size were taken over from that table, and D and trimming were inferred from the DNA. For this sample the table gives about 110,000 clones, of which more than 75% were detected only once. The top ten hold 7.9% of the sample.

V lost 5 bases and J lost 9 bases; the stretch between them is 14 bases long. Including the terminal cysteine and phenylalanine, the CDR3 comprises 14 residues. Only the CDR3 DNA stays, 42 bases, in frame from base 1. Taken from the germline V gene (reference sequence), the CDR1 and CDR2 loops are LGHDT and YNNKEL. Each collaborating institution followed its own protocols to collect whole blood in K2EDTA tubes. For TCRbeta analysis, collaborators shipped samples in one of three forms: frozen whole blood, isolated PBMCs, or DNA extracted from either of those sample types. The sequence joins TRBV3-1 (or the pseudogene TRBV3-2) to TRBJ1-6; a tentative D call is TRBD1 (5 bases match). The sequence was obtained from a man in his 70s with acute or convalescent COVID-19. Sequenced sample: peripheral blood. CDR3 sequence: CASSFRDASSPLHF. The DNA sequence is as follows: TGTGCCAGCAGCTTCAGGGATGCGAGTTCACCCCTCCACTTT.